The text below deals with one TCR beta chain. The data stem from a study of blood T cell repertoires in COVID-19. CDR3 length equals 13 residues. Germline V gene data show CDR1 as MNHEY and CDR2 as SVGAGI. Trimming took 8 bases from V and 5 from J, leaving 12 bases between them. Authors' processing steps: Reference gene primers were amplified, and this amplification served to estimate nucleated cell counts. Libraries were prepared by immunoSEQ multiplex PCR; TCRdb keeps only in-frame clonotypes and omits some of them. D and trimming come from the DNA, and the V and J calls and clone size come from that table. The repertoire holds around 300,000 clones, with about nine tenths as singletons.

Sequenced: peripheral blood. The chain joins TRBV6-5 to TRBJ1-4; a possible D gene is TRBD1 (5 bases). The source of this sequence is a man aged 50-59 years with active or convalescent COVID-19. The DNA for the CDR3 is TGTGCCAGCTCCAGGGCCCAAAATGAAAAACTGTTTTTT. Translated, it gives CASSRAQNEKLFF.